This T cell receptor beta chain was captured by sequencing in a study of T cell repertoires in cytomegalovirus infection. Study background: Public signatures in TCR beta pointed to CMV infection and matching HLA type. Whole-study results and caveats: Clonotypes of TCR beta that were HLA-C-restricted and CMV-specific dominated the ex vivo response. Pooled public TCR beta family frequency picked out CMV carriers with the relevant HLA.

Concerning this clonotype itself: Its antigen remains unidentified. Just one base apart from a much larger clone, this may be a read error. This CDR3 is missing its conserved last phenylalanine or tryptophan, likely due to a read error.

MiXCR, applied by TCRdb to the reads, yields one record per CDR3 protein. The sample has approximately 490,000 distinct CDR3 sequences, about 11% seen once; the top ten hold about 9.4%. This clonotype was obtained from a human donor in good health (CMV status not recorded). Some clones in this sample may be carry-over from other donors' samples. Input material: PBMCs.

The CDR3 coding sequence is TGTGCCAGTACCGCGCGGACAGCGAACACCGGGGAGCTGTTTTTG. Its translation is CASTARTANTGELFL. The chain combines TRBV19 with TRBJ2-2; a weak D match, TRBD1 (6 bases). The CDR3 runs to 15 residues. CDR1 and CDR2 (germline): LNHDA, SQIVND (reference sequence). The V end was cut by 7 bases, the J end by 0 bases, with 12 bases between.